The next 2 T cell receptor beta chains were all read from a single sample in a study of blood T cell repertoires in COVID-19. Measured with immunoSEQ multiplex PCR; TCRdb has only the in-frame clones, and not every one. Among about 190,000 clones listed, 88% were seen once. Sample: peripheral blood. These receptors all come from a human donor in a cohort sampled during active COVID-19.

The rearrangement links TRBV14 to TRBJ2-7; D is perhaps TRBD1 (5 bases). The CDR3 consists of 11 residues. Germline loops: CDR1 SGHDN, CDR2 FVKESK. Between the trimmed V and J ends, which lost 5 bases and 9 bases, there was a span of 11 bases. CDR3 in DNA: TGTGCCAGCAGCTTTGGACAATGGCAGTACTTC. Translated: CASSFGQWQYF.

The chain couples TRBV6-4 to TRBJ1-1, with D possibly being TRBD1 (6 bases). CDR1 is MRHNA and CDR2 is SNTAGT in the germline V gene. V was shortened by 6 bases and J by 0 bases, with 8 bases between the two germline ends. This CDR3 spans 13 amino acids. This CDR3 reads CASRDSLNTEAFF. CDR3 DNA: TGTGCCAGCAGGGACAGCCTGAACACTGAAGCTTTCTTT.